The 19 T cell receptor beta chains reported below all come from one sample, sequenced in a study of cytomegalovirus exposure and HLA in healthy donors. PCR employed 60 Vbeta and 13 Jbeta primers. Generated by immunoSEQ multiplex PCR, the TCRdb table keeps only in-frame clones and is missing some. This repertoire shows roughly 63,000 clones, roughly 73% found once; its top ten account for around a quarter. Input material: PBMCs. The receptors originated from a woman aged 40-49 years in good health and CMV-seropositive.

This clone appeared a few times. The V gene is TRBV6-4, the J gene TRBJ2-1, with D maybe TRBD1 (6 bases). CDR3 size: 11 residues. Germline V gene lookup returns CDR1 MRHNA and CDR2 SNTAGT. V was pared by 8 bases and J by 5 bases, with 7 bases between. This chain's CDR3 is CASGDNNEQFF. CDR3 nucleotide sequence: TGTGCCAGCGGGGACAACAATGAGCAGTTCTTC.

This chain uses TRBV6-4 with TRBJ2-1, with D possibly being TRBD2 (7 bases). Germline V CDR1 and CDR2: MRHNA, SNTAGT. V was shortened by 4 bases and J by 9 bases, with 13 bases between the two germline ends. The CDR3 spans 13 residues. The CDR3 spells CASSGQGGGEQFF. The CDR3 nucleotides are TGTGCCAGCAGTGGTCAGGGAGGGGGTGAGCAGTTCTTC.

This clone showed up just a few times. This chain links TRBV11-2 with TRBJ2-7; D may be TRBD2 (5 bases). The CDR3 loop spans 12 amino acids. The V and J ends lost 5 bases and 7 bases respectively, with 12 bases between them. The germline CDR1 and CDR2 sequences are SGHAT and FQNNGV. The CDR3 DNA is TGTGCCAGCAGCGCGCACGGGGAGGAGCAGTACTTC. The encoded protein is CASSAHGEEQYF.

The V gene is TRBV7-2, the J gene TRBJ2-5; possibly TRBD1 for D (6 bases). TRBJ2-7 explains the end of the DNA better; the J call may be wrong. Germline CDR1 SGHTA, CDR2 FQGNSA. This CDR3 spans 15 amino acids. The CDR3 DNA follows: TGTGCCAGCAGCTTAAGGACAGAGAGCTCCTACGAGCAGTACTTC. It yields the protein CASSLRTESSYEQYF.

The sample holds a few counts of this clone. J is TRBJ1-1 and V is TRBV7-2; TRBD1 is a possible D gene (5 bases). Germline assignment: CDR1 SGHTA and CDR2 FQGNSA. This CDR3 has 14 residues. V was clipped by 3 bases and J by 1 base, with 9 bases between them. Written as DNA, the CDR3 is TGTGCCAGCAGCTTGGGGACTGGGAACACTGAAGCTTTCTTT. Encoded protein: CASSLGTGNTEAFF.

This clone showed up just once. The J gene is TRBJ2-1, the V gene TRBV9, with D unresolved. This CDR3 has 15 residues. V shed 0 bases and J shed 4 bases, with 11 bases lying between them. Germline assignment: CDR1 SGDLS and CDR2 YYNGEE. The CDR3 sequence: CASSVGPPAYNEQFF. Here the CDR3 DNA reads TGTGCCAGCAGCGTAGGGCCCCCCGCATACAATGAGCAGTTCTTC.

This clone came up once. The rearrangement uses TRBV5-4 and TRBJ1-3; the D is unclear. Germline V gives CDR1 SGHNT, CDR2 YYREEE (reference sequence). Trimming took off 4 bases at V and 2 bases at J, with 7 bases between the two ends. The CDR3 sequence is 13 residues long. The CDR3 loop reads CASSRSPGNTIYF. CDR3 DNA: TGTGCCAGCAGCCGAAGCCCTGGAAACACCATATATTTT.

The CDR3 spells CSVLAAGGPHEQYF. The CDR3 nucleotides are TGCAGCGTCCTGGCGGCGGGGGGGCCCCACGAGCAGTACTTC. The V call is TRBV29-1, the J call TRBJ2-7; 9 nucleotides line up with TRBD2. The germline gives CDR1 SQVTM, CDR2 ANQGSEA. The CDR3 spans 14 residues. Trimming cost V 6 bases and J 5 bases; bases outside gene matches: 11.

The rearrangement uses TRBV15 and TRBJ1-4; D may be TRBD1 (6 bases). V was cut by 4 bases and J by 7 bases, with 22 bases left in between. Germline-derived CDR1 and CDR2 are LNHNV and YYDKDF (reference sequence). This CDR3 is 17 amino acids long. As DNA, the CDR3 is TGTGCCACCAGCAAAGAGGGCCCCGGGAGGGGGTTTGAAAAACTGTTTTTT. It is translated as CATSKEGPGRGFEKLFF.

This clone turned up a few times. J is TRBJ2-1 and V is TRBV5-6, with D unclear. This CDR3 has 14 amino acids. Germline lookup yields CDR1 SGHDT and CDR2 YYEEEE. V was clipped by 4 bases and J by 0 bases, with 8 bases between them. CDR3 in DNA: TGTGCCAGCAGCCCGGGTCCCTCCTACAATGAGCAGTTCTTC. This encodes CASSPGPSYNEQFF.

This rearrangement joins TRBV9 to TRBJ2-7; TRBD1 matches 8 bases. The CDR3 covers 15 residues. Germline CDR1 is SGDLS and CDR2 is YYNGEE. After removal of 2 bases from V and 1 base from J, the junction contained 5 bases not matched to a gene. The CDR3 loop is CASSVSGGGSYEQYF. The CDR3 DNA is TGTGCCAGCAGCGTGTCAGGGGGCGGTTCCTACGAGCAGTACTTC.

In its sample, this clone was seen a few times. The chain is built from TRBV19 and TRBJ2-6; D uncertain. CDR3 length: 14 amino acids. CDR1 and CDR2 from the germline V gene are LNHDA and SQIVND (reference sequence). V lost 3 bases and J lost 1, with 4 bases in between. CDR3 coding DNA: TGTGCCAGTAGTATGAGTTCTGGGGCCAACGTCCTGACTTTC. It yields the protein CASSMSSGANVLTF.

The chain links TRBV2 to TRBJ2-5; D is unresolved. Germline values: CDR1 SNHLY, CDR2 FYNNEI. CDR3 length: 12 amino acids. The V and J ends lost 6 bases and 4 bases respectively, with 9 bases between them. Here the CDR3 DNA reads TGTGCCAGCAGCAATCCCAGAGAGACCCAGTACTTC. This codes for CASSNPRETQYF. The full variable domain, with the rest looked up from reference TRBV2 and TRBJ2-5, is EPEVTQTPSHQVTQMGQEVILRCVPISNHLYFYWYRQILGQKVEFLVSFYNNEISEKSEIFDDQFSVERPDGSNFTLKIRSTKLEDSAMYFCASSNPRETQYFGPGTRLLVL.

At least ten counts were recorded for this clone. V gene TRBV6-5 combines with J gene TRBJ2-1; 9 bases are shared with TRBD2. Germline V gives CDR1 MNHEY, CDR2 SVGAGI. Trimming removed 2 bases from V and 7 bases from J; junction bases left unmatched: 3. CDR3 length: 14 residues. The CDR3 reads CASSYGLAGNEQFF. Written as DNA, the CDR3 is TGTGCCAGCAGTTACGGGCTAGCGGGGAATGAGCAGTTCTTC.

J is TRBJ2-4 and V is TRBV9; weak D call: TRBD2 (7 bases). The CDR3 covers 13 residues. Germline CDR1 and CDR2: SGDLS and YYNGEE. The V end was cut by 2 bases, the J end by 10 bases, with 13 bases between. The chain's CDR3 is CASSVQEGGIQYF. The CDR3 nucleotides read TGTGCCAGCAGCGTCCAGGAGGGGGGGATTCAGTACTTC.

The V and J genes are TRBV9 and TRBJ2-7; 7 bases line up with TRBD2. With V trimmed by 3 bases and J by 6 bases, 9 bases remained unmatched. The CDR3 sequence is 14 residues long. CDR1 is SGDLS, CDR2 YYNGEE, per germline. Here the CDR3 reads CASSASRAGLEQYF. CDR3 coding DNA: TGTGCCAGCAGCGCCAGCCGAGCGGGGCTCGAGCAGTACTTC.

The gene calls are TRBV6-1 and TRBJ1-4; possibly TRBD1 for D (5 bases). The ends were cut back, 0 bases at V and 4 bases at J, with 12 bases in the middle. Germline V gives CDR1 MNHNS, CDR2 SASEGT. The CDR3 spans 16 residues. CDR3 nucleotide sequence: TGTGCCAGCAGTGAAGCAATGCAAGGGGTTAATGAAAAACTGTTTTTT. Residues: CASSEAMQGVNEKLFF.

The chain uses TRBV27 and TRBJ1-1, with D uncertain. The CDR3 is 14 amino acids. The germline V gene encodes CDR1 MNHEY and CDR2 SMNVEV (reference sequence). Trimming pared 2 bases from V and 0 bases from J, leaving 7 bases between. The CDR3 nucleotides read TGTGCCAGCAGTTTAGCGGGTTTGAACACTGAAGCTTTCTTT. It codes for CASSLAGLNTEAFF.

The rearrangement links TRBV6-5 to TRBJ2-2, with 9 nucleotides matching TRBD1. Germline V gives CDR1 MNHEY, CDR2 SVGAGI. The CDR3 is made up of 15 amino acids. V lost 5 bases, J lost 5 bases, and 6 bases stayed unmatched. CDR3 bases: TGTGCCAGCAGTGGCGACAGGGGGTTTACCGGGGAGCTGTTTTTT. It specifies CASSGDRGFTGELFF.